This paragraph reports one T cell receptor (beta chain). Its antigen remains unidentified. The data derive from a study of CD8 T cell repertoires and HIV-1 epitope variants. V shed 4 bases and J 1 base; nucleotides not matched to a gene: 3. The germline V gene has CDR1 LGHNA and CDR2 YNFKEQ. The CDR3 is made up of 14 amino acids. This table comes from immunoSEQ multiplex PCR, and its TCRdb copy is limited to in-frame clones, with some not included. Of about 5,000 clones in the sample, 65% are singletons; the top ten hold 43%. The V and J genes are TRBV4-2 and TRBJ1-2; TRBD1 agrees at 7 bases. Source material: cultured CD8+ T cells derived from PBMCs. The receptor comes from a male donor with HIV. CDR3 nucleotides: TGTGCCAGCAGCCCGGGACAGAATAACTATGGCTACACCTTC. Protein: CASSPGQNNYGYTF.